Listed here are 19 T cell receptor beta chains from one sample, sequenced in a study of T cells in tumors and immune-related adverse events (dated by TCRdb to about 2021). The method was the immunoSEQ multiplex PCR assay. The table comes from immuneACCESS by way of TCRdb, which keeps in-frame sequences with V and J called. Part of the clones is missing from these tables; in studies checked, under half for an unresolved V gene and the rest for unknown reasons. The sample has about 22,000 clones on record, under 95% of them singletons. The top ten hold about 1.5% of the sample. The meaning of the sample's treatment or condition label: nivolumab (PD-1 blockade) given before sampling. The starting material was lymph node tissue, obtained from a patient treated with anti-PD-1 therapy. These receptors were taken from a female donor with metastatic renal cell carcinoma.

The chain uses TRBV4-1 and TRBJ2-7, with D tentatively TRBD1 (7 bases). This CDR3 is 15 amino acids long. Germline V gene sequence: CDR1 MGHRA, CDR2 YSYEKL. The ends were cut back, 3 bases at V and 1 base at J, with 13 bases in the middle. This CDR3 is CASSHAGQRSYEQYF. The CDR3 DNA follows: TGCGCCAGCAGCCACGCGGGACAGCGTTCCTACGAGCAGTACTTC.

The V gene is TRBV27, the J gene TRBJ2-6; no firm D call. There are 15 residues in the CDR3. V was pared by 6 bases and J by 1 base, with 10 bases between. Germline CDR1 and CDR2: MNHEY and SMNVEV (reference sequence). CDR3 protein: CASRPRGSGANVLTF. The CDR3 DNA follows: TGTGCCAGCAGACCTCGAGGATCTGGGGCCAACGTCCTGACTTTC.

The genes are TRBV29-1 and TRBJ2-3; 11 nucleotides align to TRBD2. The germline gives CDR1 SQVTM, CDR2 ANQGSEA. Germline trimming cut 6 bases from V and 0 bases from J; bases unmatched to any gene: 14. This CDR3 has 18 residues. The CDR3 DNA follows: TGCAGCGTCGATTCCGGGACTAGCGGATCCATTAGCACAGATACGCAGTATTTT. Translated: CSVDSGTSGSISTDTQYF.

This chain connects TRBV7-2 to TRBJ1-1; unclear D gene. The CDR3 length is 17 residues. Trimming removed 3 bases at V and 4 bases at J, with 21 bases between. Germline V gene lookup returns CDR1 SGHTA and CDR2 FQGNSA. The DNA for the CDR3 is TGTGCCAGCAGCTTGTCCAGTATTTGGCAGTCACCCACTGAAGCTTTCTTT. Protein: CASSLSSIWQSPTEAFF.

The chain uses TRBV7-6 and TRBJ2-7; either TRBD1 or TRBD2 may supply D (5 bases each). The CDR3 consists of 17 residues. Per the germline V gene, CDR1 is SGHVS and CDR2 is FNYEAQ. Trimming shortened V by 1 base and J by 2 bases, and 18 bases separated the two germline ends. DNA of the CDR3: TGTGCCAGCAGCTTAGATTCCGGGGCCGGTGCAGCCTACGAGCAGTACTTC. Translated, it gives CASSLDSGAGAAYEQYF.

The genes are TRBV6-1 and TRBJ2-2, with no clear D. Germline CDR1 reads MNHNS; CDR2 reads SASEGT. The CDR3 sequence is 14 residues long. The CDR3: CAGNWGANTGELFF. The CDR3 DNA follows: TGTGCGGGGAATTGGGGTGCGAACACCGGGGAGCTGTTTTTT.

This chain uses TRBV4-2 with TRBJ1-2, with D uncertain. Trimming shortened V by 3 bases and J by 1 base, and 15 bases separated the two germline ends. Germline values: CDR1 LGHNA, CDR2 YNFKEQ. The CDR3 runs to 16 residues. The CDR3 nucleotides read TGTGCCAGCAGCCAGGGCGTTGTTTCGGTTAACTATGGCTACACCTTC. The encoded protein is CASSQGVVSVNYGYTF.

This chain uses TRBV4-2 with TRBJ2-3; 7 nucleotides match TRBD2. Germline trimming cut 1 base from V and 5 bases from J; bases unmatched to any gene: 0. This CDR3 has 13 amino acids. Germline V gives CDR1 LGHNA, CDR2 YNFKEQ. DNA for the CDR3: TGTGCCAGCAGCCAAGGGGAGGGAGATACGCAGTATTTT. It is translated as CASSQGEGDTQYF.

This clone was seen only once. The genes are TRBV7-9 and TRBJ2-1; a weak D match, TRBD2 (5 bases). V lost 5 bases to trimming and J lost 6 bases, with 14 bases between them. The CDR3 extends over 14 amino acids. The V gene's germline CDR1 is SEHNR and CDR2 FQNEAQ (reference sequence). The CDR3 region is CASSATAGANEQFF. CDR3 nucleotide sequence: TGTGCCAGCAGCGCCACGGCGGGCGCCAATGAGCAGTTCTTC. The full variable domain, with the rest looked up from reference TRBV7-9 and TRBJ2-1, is DTGVSQNPRHKITKRGQNVTFRCDPISEHNRLYWYRQTLGQGPEFLTYFQNEAQLEKSRLLSDRFSAERPKGSFSTLEIQRTEQGDSAMYLCASSATAGANEQFFGPGTRLTVL.

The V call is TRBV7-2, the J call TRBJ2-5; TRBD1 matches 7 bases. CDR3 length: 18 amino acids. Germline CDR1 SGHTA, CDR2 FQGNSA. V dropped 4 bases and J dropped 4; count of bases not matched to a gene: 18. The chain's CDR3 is CASSWRPQTGTERETQYF. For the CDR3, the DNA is TGTGCCAGCAGCTGGAGACCTCAGACAGGGACGGAACGAGAGACCCAGTACTTC.

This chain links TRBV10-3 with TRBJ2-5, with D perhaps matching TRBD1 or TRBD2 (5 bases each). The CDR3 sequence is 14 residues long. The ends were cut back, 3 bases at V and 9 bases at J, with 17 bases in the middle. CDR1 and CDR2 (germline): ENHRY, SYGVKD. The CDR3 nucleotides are TGTGCCATCAGTGACAGCCGGGACGGAAGGGCCCAGTACTTC. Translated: CAISDSRDGRAQYF.

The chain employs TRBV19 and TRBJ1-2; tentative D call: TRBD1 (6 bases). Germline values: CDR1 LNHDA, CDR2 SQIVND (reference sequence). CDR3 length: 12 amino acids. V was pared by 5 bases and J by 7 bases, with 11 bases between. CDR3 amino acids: CASSQGQFGYTF. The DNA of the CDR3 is TGTGCCAGTAGTCAGGGGCAATTTGGCTACACCTTC.

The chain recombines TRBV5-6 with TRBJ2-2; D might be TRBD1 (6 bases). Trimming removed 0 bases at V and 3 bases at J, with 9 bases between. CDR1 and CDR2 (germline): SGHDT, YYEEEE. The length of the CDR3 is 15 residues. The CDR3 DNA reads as TGTGCCAGCAGCTTGGTTAGGGGGTACACCGGGGAGCTGTTTTTT. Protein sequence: CASSLVRGYTGELFF.

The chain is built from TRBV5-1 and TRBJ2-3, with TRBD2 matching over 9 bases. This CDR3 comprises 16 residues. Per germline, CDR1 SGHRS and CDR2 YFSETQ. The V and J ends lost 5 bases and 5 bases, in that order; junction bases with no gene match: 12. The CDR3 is CASRRNLAGVRDTQYF. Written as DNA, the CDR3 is TGCGCCAGCAGACGTAATTTAGCGGGAGTTAGAGATACGCAGTATTTT.

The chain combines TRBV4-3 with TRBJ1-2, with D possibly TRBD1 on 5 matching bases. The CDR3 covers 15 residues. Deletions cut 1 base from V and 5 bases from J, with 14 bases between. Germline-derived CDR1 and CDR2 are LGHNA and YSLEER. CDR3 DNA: TGCGCCAGCAGCCAAGGAGTCTCGAGGGGATATGGCTACACCTTC. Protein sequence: CASSQGVSRGYGYTF.

CDR3 amino acids: CASRMTSGSYEQYF. The CDR3 DNA reads as TGTGCCAGCAGGATGACTAGCGGGTCCTACGAGCAGTACTTC. V usage is TRBV6-5 and J usage is TRBJ2-7; TRBD2 matches 10 bases. Germline CDR1 reads MNHEY; CDR2 reads SVGAGI. The ends lost 6 bases at V and 1 base at J; junction bases unmatched: 3. The CDR3 is 14 amino acids.

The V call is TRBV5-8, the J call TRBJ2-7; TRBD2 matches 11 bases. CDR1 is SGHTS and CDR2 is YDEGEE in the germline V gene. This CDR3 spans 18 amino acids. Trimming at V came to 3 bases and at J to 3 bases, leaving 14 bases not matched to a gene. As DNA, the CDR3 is TGTGCCAGCAGCTACATTAAATCCGGGACTAGCGGAAACTACGAGCAGTACTTC. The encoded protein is CASSYIKSGTSGNYEQYF.

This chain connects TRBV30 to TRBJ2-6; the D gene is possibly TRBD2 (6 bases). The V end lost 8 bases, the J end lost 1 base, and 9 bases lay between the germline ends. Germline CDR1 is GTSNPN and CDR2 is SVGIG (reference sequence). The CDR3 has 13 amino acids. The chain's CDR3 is CAGGVSGANVLTF. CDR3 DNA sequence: TGTGCCGGAGGGGTGTCTGGGGCCAACGTCCTGACTTTC.

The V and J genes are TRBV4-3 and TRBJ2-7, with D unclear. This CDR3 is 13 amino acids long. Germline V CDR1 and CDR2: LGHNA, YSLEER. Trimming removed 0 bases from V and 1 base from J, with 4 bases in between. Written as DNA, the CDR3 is TGCGCCAGCAGCCAAGATTATTCCTACGAGCAGTACTTC. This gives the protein CASSQDYSYEQYF.